This T cell receptor (beta chain) comes out of a study of CD8 T cells in ankylosing spondylitis. General study points: For ankylosing spondylitis blood, a TCR beta motif of seven to nine highly homologous variants appeared characteristic. Disease-linked clones had a CD8+ phenotype and relatively low frequency in peripheral blood.

The CDR3 totals 13 residues. The germline V and J ends were trimmed by 7 bases and 2 bases, with 12 bases remaining between them. Germline lookup yields CDR1 SQVTM and CDR2 ANQGSEA. By quantitative 5'-RACE with molecular barcodes, the TCR beta libraries were made. MiXCR, applied by TCRdb to the 5' RACE reads, yields one record per CDR3 protein. Of 150,000 to 200,000 distinct CDR3 sequences listed, 10% to 15% are singletons. This clonotype was picked up a small number of times. The target antigen is unknown. Material: blood, either unsorted or a sorted T cell fraction (not recorded which). J is TRBJ1-3 and V is TRBV29-1; D possibly corresponds to TRBD1 (6 bases). The TCR sequence derives from a female donor with ankylosing spondylitis or in good health (not recorded which). In DNA form, the CDR3 reads TGCAGCGCCGCAGGGGCAGCTGGAAACACCATATATTTT. Translated: CSAAGAAGNTIYF.